These 19 T cell receptor beta chains were sequenced from one sample in a study of blood T cells in healthy people across ages. Primers used in a second PCR of roughly 6 to 11 cycles were a sample-barcoded 5' primer and a J-beta primer mix. TCRdb redid the calling of the 5' RACE reads with MiXCR, one entry per CDR3 protein. The table includes 750,000 to 950,000 distinct CDR3 sequences, 25% to 30% detected once. The sample was also reused in another study, on T cells of mothers and their children.

Specimen: blood. The source is a woman aged 35 to 49 in good health.

Comment on this clonotype: The junction departs from germline at one end; a sequencing error may be responsible. V and J are TRBV7-9 and TRBJ2-7, with D unclear. Germline V gene data show CDR1 as SEHNR and CDR2 as FQNEAQ (reference sequence). The CDR3 is 14 residues long. The chain's CDR3 is CASRQGGVSHEQYF. CDR3 nucleotide sequence: TGTGCCAGCAGACAAGGCGGCGTCTCCCACGAGCAGTACTTC. Filled out from reference TRBV7-9 and TRBJ2-7, the complete variable domain reads DTGVSQNPRHKITKRGQNVTFRCDPISEHNRLYWYRQTLGQGPEFLTYFQNEAQLEKSRLLSDRFSAERPKGSFSTLEIQRTEQGDSAMYLCASRQGGVSHEQYFGPGTRLTVT.

V is TRBV6-1 and J is TRBJ1-1; D is undetermined. Germline V gene lookup returns CDR1 MNHNS and CDR2 SASEGT. Trimming stripped 5 bases from V and 7 bases from J, with 17 bases between. The CDR3 length is 14 residues. In DNA form, the CDR3 reads TGTGCCAGCAGTCCCCCGGGGAGGTGGAGTGAAGCTTTCTTT. Protein: CASSPPGRWSEAFF.

With regard to this clonotype: This clone may be a read error of a much larger clone one base away. This chain links TRBV9 with TRBJ2-7, with 11 bases identical to TRBD2. J was trimmed by 7 bases and V by 3 bases; bases with no gene match: 12. The CDR3 contains 16 residues. Germline V gene lookup returns CDR1 SGDLS and CDR2 YYNGEE. In nucleotides, the CDR3 is TGTGCCAGCAGCGGGGGACTAGCGGCCATCTACAATGAGCAGTACTTC. Its protein is CASSGGLAAIYNEQYF.

This clonotype was seen more than once but under ten times. The chain recombines TRBV20-1 with TRBJ1-1; D unresolved. From germline, CDR1 is DFQATT and CDR2 SNEGSKA (reference sequence). The CDR3 runs 16 residues. The ends were cut back, 1 base at V and 2 bases at J, with 17 bases in the middle. The CDR3 sequence is CSARARRQAVNTEAFF. DNA of the CDR3: TGCAGTGCTAGAGCTAGGCGGCAGGCGGTAAACACTGAAGCTTTCTTT.

Comment on this clonotype: A much more abundant neighbour one base away suggests this may be a read error. The chain links TRBV9 to TRBJ2-5; possible D gene TRBD2, 5 bases. The J call may be wrong; the DNA end is better matched by TRBJ2-1. The CDR3 extends over 15 amino acids. CDR1 and CDR2 (germline): SGDLS, YYNGEE. The DNA of the CDR3 is TGTGCCAGCAGTCTTAGTCCCGGGATCCAAGAGACCCAGTTCTTC. Encoded protein: CASSLSPGIQETQFF.

There are many counts of this clonotype. This sequence joins TRBV27 and TRBJ2-7; 14 bases line up with TRBD2. CDR1 and CDR2 from the germline V gene are MNHEY and SMNVEV (reference sequence). This CDR3 spans 15 amino acids. The V gene end was trimmed by 8 bases and the J gene end by 2 bases; junction bases not matched to a gene: 5. CDR3 in DNA: TGTGCCAGCCGAAAGACTAGCGGGGGGGCCTACGAGCAGTACTTC. Translating gives CASRKTSGGAYEQYF.

The chain is built from TRBV20-1 and TRBJ1-5, with D hard to call. The V end lost 0 bases, the J end lost 2 bases, and 11 bases lay between the germline ends. Germline V gives CDR1 DFQATT, CDR2 SNEGSKA (reference sequence). CDR3 length equals 15 residues. CDR3 protein: CSARDHGMGNQPQHF. The CDR3 DNA sequence: TGCAGTGCTAGAGATCACGGGATGGGCAATCAGCCCCAGCATTTT.

The chain recombines TRBV7-9 with TRBJ2-5; D gene ambiguous. The CDR3 loop spans 13 amino acids. The germline CDR1 and CDR2 sequences are SEHNR and FQNEAQ (reference sequence). V shed 3 bases and J shed 1 base, with 6 bases lying between them. Here the CDR3 DNA reads TGTGCCAGCAGCTTCTACGGCCAAGAGACCCAGTACTTC. As protein: CASSFYGQETQYF.

This clonotype has a handful of counts. The chain couples TRBV7-9 to TRBJ1-1; a possible D gene is TRBD1 (5 bases). The CDR3 has 14 amino acids. With 6 bases removed from V and 1 base from J, the gap between germline ends came to 12 bases. Germline-derived CDR1 and CDR2 are SEHNR and FQNEAQ (reference sequence). DNA of the CDR3: TGTGCCAGCAGTCAAACCGGACAGAACACTGAAGCTTTCTTT. It yields the protein CASSQTGQNTEAFF.

As to this clonotype: A single base separates this from a much larger clone, so it may be a read error. The chain employs TRBV2 and TRBJ2-5, with 8 bases fitting TRBD2. The better agreement between TRBJ2-7 and the DNA end casts doubt on the J call. The CDR3 runs 15 residues. Germline lookup yields CDR1 SNHLY and CDR2 FYNNEI. The DNA of the CDR3 is TGTGCCAGCAGTCCCTGGAGCGGGGGCGGCAACGAGCAGTACTTC. Protein sequence: CASSPWSGGGNEQYF.

The chain joins TRBV7-3 to TRBJ2-2; D not resolved. V lost 5 bases and J 1 base, leaving 8 bases between the germline ends. There are 14 residues in the CDR3. The germline V gene has CDR1 SGHTA and CDR2 FQGTGA. DNA for the CDR3: TGTGCCAGCAGCCCCCTAAGGAACACCGGGGAGCTGTTTTTT. Residues: CASSPLRNTGELFF.

A remark on this clonotype: Just one base apart from a much larger clone, this may be a read error. This chain links TRBV6-2 or TRBV6-3 with TRBJ2-5; 14 nucleotides match TRBD2. The germline V gene has CDR1 MNHEY and CDR2 SVGEGT. The CDR3 covers 15 residues. The trim removed 7 bases at V and 11 bases at J, leaving 12 bases unmatched. For the CDR3, the DNA is TGTGCCAGCAACGGAGGACTAGCGGGGGGCAATGAGCAGTACTTC. Translating it yields CASNGGLAGGNEQYF.

This clonotype was counted at least ten times. This chain connects TRBV6-6 to TRBJ2-1, with 11 positions matching TRBD2. Trimming removed 7 bases from V and 0 bases from J; junction bases left unmatched: 5. Germline CDR1 reads MNHNY; CDR2 reads SVGAGI (reference sequence). The CDR3 is made up of 16 amino acids. The CDR3 here is CASTLGTSGSYNEQFF. The CDR3 bases are TGTGCCAGCACCTTAGGGACTAGCGGCTCCTACAATGAGCAGTTCTTC.

This chain joins TRBV11-1 and TRBJ2-2, with 8 bases aligning to TRBD2. V lost 6 bases and J lost 6; bases outside the gene matches: 6. The CDR3 runs 14 residues. Germline CDR1 is SGHAT and CDR2 is FQDESV (reference sequence). In nucleotides, the CDR3 is TGTGCCAGCAGGGACCGGGGGGGCCCCGGGGAGCTGTTTTTT. Its translation: CASRDRGGPGELFF.

This clonotype was recorded many times. The chain links TRBV20-1 to TRBJ2-7; no definite D call. Deletions cut 6 bases from V and 1 base from J, with 16 bases between. The CDR3 is 14 amino acids. CDR1 DFQATT and CDR2 SNEGSKA come from the germline V gene (reference sequence). CDR3 coding DNA: TGCAGTGCCCTTAGCCGTCCAAGTTCCTACGAGCAGTACTTC. This sequence encodes CSALSRPSSYEQYF.

This clonotype was counted only a few times. The rearrangement joins TRBV3-1 to TRBJ2-1; unclear D gene. Germline V gives CDR1 LGHDT, CDR2 YNNKEL (reference sequence). The germline V and J ends were trimmed by 1 base and 0 bases, with 13 bases remaining between them. The CDR3 has 17 residues. The CDR3 sequence: CASSQGSSSNSYNEQFF. The CDR3 region has the DNA TGTGCCAGCAGCCAAGGTTCTTCCAGCAACTCCTACAATGAGCAGTTCTTC.

At least ten counts were recorded for this clonotype. The chain uses TRBV5-1 and TRBJ2-7, with D possibly called TRBD1 or TRBD2 (5 bases each). Germline V gene lookup returns CDR1 SGHRS and CDR2 YFSETQ. Trimming left V 1 base short and J 3 bases short, with 14 bases between. The CDR3 covers 15 residues. As DNA, the CDR3 is TGCGCCAGCAGCTTGCTTGGGGGTGCAGACTACGAGCAGTACTTC. Its protein is CASSLLGGADYEQYF.

V is TRBV9 and J is TRBJ2-1; TRBD2 aligns across 10 bases. The CDR3 has 20 residues. The V gene end was trimmed by 4 bases and the J gene end by 0 bases; junction bases not matched to a gene: 16. Germline V gene lookup returns CDR1 SGDLS and CDR2 YYNGEE. This chain's CDR3 is CASSLTVSGGIPSSYNEQFF. The CDR3 DNA reads TGTGCCAGCAGCCTAACCGTTAGCGGGGGGATCCCAAGCTCCTACAATGAGCAGTTCTTC.

The sample holds a few counts of this clonotype. A read error is possible here, since a much larger clone lies one base away. V usage is TRBV5-6 and J usage is TRBJ2-7, with D tentatively TRBD2 (5 bases). The germline V gene has CDR1 SGHDT and CDR2 YYEEEE. The length of the CDR3 is 14 residues. The V and J ends lost 4 bases and 4 bases respectively, with 15 bases between them. The CDR3 DNA follows: TGTGCCAGCAGCGGCGACCCGGGGTTATACGAGCAGTACTTC. It is translated as CASSGDPGLYEQYF.